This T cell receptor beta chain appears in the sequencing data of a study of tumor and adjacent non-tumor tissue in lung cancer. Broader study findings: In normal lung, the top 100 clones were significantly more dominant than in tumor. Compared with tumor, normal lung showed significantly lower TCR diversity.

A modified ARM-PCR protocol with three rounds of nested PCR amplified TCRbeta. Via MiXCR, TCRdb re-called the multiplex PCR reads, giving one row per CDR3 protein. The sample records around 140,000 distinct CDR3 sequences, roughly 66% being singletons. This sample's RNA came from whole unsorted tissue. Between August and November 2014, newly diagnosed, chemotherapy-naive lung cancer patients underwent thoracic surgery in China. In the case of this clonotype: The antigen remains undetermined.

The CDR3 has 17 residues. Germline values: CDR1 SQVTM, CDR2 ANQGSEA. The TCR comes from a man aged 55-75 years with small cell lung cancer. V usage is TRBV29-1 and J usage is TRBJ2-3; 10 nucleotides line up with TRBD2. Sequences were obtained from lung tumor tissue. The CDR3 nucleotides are TGCAGTGCCTTCTCGGCAGCGGGAGGGCAAAGGACAGATACGCAGTATTTT. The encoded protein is CSAFSAAGGQRTDTQYF.